Presented here are 28 T cell receptor beta chains from one specimen sequenced in a study of T cell repertoires in MIS-A myocarditis. TCRdb's table, derived via immunoSEQ multiplex PCR, lists solely in-frame clones and lacks some. Among some 10,000 clones listed, roughly 89% were seen once. Sequencing was done on a sample of thoracic lymph node tissue obtained at autopsy. The origin of the receptors is a man younger than 30 with fulminant myocarditis from multisystem inflammatory syndrome in adults (MIS-A) after COVID-19.

The chain combines TRBV30 with TRBJ2-3, with TRBD2 as a possible D gene (6 bases). Trimming cost V 0 bases and J 3 bases, with 13 bases left between them. The CDR3 has 15 amino acids. From germline, CDR1 is GTSNPN and CDR2 SVGIG (reference sequence). DNA of the CDR3: TGTGCCTGGAGTGTACTAGCCTTCGGTACAGATACGCAGTATTTT. This encodes CAWSVLAFGTDTQYF.

This clone was found a few times. The chain carries TRBV2 and TRBJ2-3, with TRBD1 as a possible D gene (7 bases). CDR1 SNHLY and CDR2 FYNNEI come from the germline V gene. This CDR3 contains 14 residues. V lost 10 bases to trimming and J lost 1 base, with 15 bases between them. The CDR3 loop is CANRARGGTDTQYF. The CDR3 DNA reads TGTGCCAACCGGGCCAGGGGGGGCACAGATACGCAGTATTTT. Full variable domain (outside the CDR3, taken from reference TRBV2 and TRBJ2-3): EPEVTQTPSHQVTQMGQEVILRCVPISNHLYFYWYRQILGQKVEFLVSFYNNEISEKSEIFDDQFSVERPDGSNFTLKIRSTKLEDSAMYFCANRARGGTDTQYFGPGTRLTVL.

The rearrangement uses TRBV28 and TRBJ1-2; no reliable D call. Germline V gene data show CDR1 as MDHEN and CDR2 as SYDVKM. The length of the CDR3 is 13 residues. V was pared by 2 bases and J by 5 bases, with 9 bases between. For the CDR3, the DNA is TGTGCCAGCAGTTTAGTCGGGAGGTATGGCTACACCTTC. It translates to CASSLVGRYGYTF.

The chain combines TRBV12-5 with TRBJ1-5; no clear D gene. The CDR3 is 12 residues long. Germline loops: CDR1 LGHNT, CDR2 FRNRAP. The CDR3 nucleotides are TGTGCCCACTACTATAGCAATCAGCCCCAGCATTTT. Translating gives CAHYYSNQPQHF.

The chain carries TRBV10-3 and TRBJ1-2, with a weak D call TRBD1 (6 bases). Trimming removed 7 bases from V and 8 bases from J, with 29 bases in between. The CDR3 totals 17 residues. CDR1 ENHRY and CDR2 SYGVKD come from the germline V gene. DNA for the CDR3: TGTGCCATCAAAGGACCCCCAGGGGTCGCTCTAAACCTCGGCTACACCTTC. This gives the protein CAIKGPPGVALNLGYTF.

The chain joins TRBV28 to TRBJ2-7; D gene ambiguous. V shed 6 bases and J shed 4 bases, with 13 bases lying between them. This CDR3 contains 13 residues. Germline V lookup: CDR1 MDHEN, CDR2 SYDVKM. CDR3 amino acids: CASSPLGWYEQYF. DNA for the CDR3: TGTGCCAGCAGCCCCCTTGGTTGGTACGAGCAGTACTTC.

The rearrangement joins TRBV20-1 to TRBJ1-5; tentatively, D is TRBD1 (6 bases). Trimming cost V 3 bases and J 5 bases, with 17 bases left between them. Germline CDR1 is DFQATT and CDR2 is SNEGSKA (reference sequence). The CDR3 contains 15 residues. The CDR3 region has the DNA TGCAGTGCTAGTCCGAGGGGGAAGGGGGATCAGCCCCAGCATTTT. Its protein product is CSASPRGKGDQPQHF.

The chain combines TRBV29-1 with TRBJ2-3; 7 nucleotides align to TRBD2. Germline CDR1 is SQVTM and CDR2 is ANQGSEA. CDR3 length equals 15 residues. Losses at the gene ends were 4 bases for V and 2 bases for J; bases not matched to a gene: 9. In DNA, the CDR3 is TGCAGCGTTGCGATGGCGGGGGTCTTCACAGATACGCAGTATTTT. Encoded protein: CSVAMAGVFTDTQYF.

The genes are TRBV5-1 and TRBJ2-4; 7 bases fit TRBD1. This CDR3 has 13 amino acids. The germline V gene has CDR1 SGHRS and CDR2 YFSETQ. With 0 bases clipped from V and 7 bases from J, the junction kept 1 base outside the gene matches. The CDR3 sequence: CASSLEGANIQYF. DNA for the CDR3: TGCGCCAGCAGCTTGGAGGGGGCGAACATTCAGTACTTC.

The chain is built from TRBV19 and TRBJ1-6, with D perhaps TRBD1 (5 bases). The V end lost 5 bases, the J end lost 2 bases, and 13 bases lay between the germline ends. The germline CDR1 and CDR2 sequences are LNHDA and SQIVND (reference sequence). CDR3 length: 16 amino acids. This CDR3 reads CASSRPGLTYNSPLHF. The CDR3 nucleotides are TGTGCCAGTAGTCGACCGGGACTGACCTATAATTCACCCCTCCACTTT. Full variable domain (outside the CDR3, taken from reference TRBV19 and TRBJ1-6): DGGITQSPKYLFRKEGQNVTLSCEQNLNHDAMYWYRQDPGQGLRLIYYSQIVNDFQKGDIAEGYSVSREKKESFPLTVTSAQKNPTAFYLCASSRPGLTYNSPLHFGNGTRLTVT.

The chain employs TRBV20-1 and TRBJ2-2; TRBD2 matches at 9 bases. The CDR3 sequence is 15 residues long. Germline lookup yields CDR1 DFQATT and CDR2 SNEGSKA (reference sequence). After removal of 3 bases from V and 6 bases from J, the junction contained 8 bases not matched to a gene. The CDR3 bases are TGCAGTGCTAGTGGTTGGACTAGCGCGTCCGGGGAGCTGTTTTTT. Amino acid sequence: CSASGWTSASGELFF.

This sequence joins TRBV19 and TRBJ1-5, with a weak D call TRBD1 (5 bases). The germline V gene has CDR1 LNHDA and CDR2 SQIVND (reference sequence). V dropped 0 bases and J dropped 5 bases, with 14 bases sitting between them. This CDR3 has 16 residues. Here the CDR3 reads CASSIDRGRVDQPQHF. The CDR3 DNA follows: TGTGCCAGTAGTATAGATCGGGGCAGGGTGGATCAGCCCCAGCATTTT.

The chain has TRBV2 and TRBJ2-2, with D tentatively TRBD1 or TRBD2 (5 bases each). Trimming left V 4 bases short and J 4 bases short, with 22 bases between. Germline V gives CDR1 SNHLY, CDR2 FYNNEI. The length of the CDR3 is 18 residues. This CDR3 reads CASSVWLPRGTSTGELFF. The CDR3 DNA is TGTGCCAGCAGTGTCTGGCTCCCCAGAGGGACGAGCACCGGGGAGCTGTTTTTT.

The V call is TRBV6-5, the J call TRBJ2-2; TRBD1 might be the D (6 bases). Per germline, CDR1 MNHEY and CDR2 SVGAGI. The CDR3 is made up of 14 amino acids. With 6 bases removed from V and 0 bases from J, the gap between germline ends came to 8 bases. The CDR3 here is CASSRQANTGELFF. The CDR3 nucleotides read TGTGCCAGCAGCCGACAGGCGAACACCGGGGAGCTGTTTTTT.

The rearrangement joins TRBV3-1 (or the pseudogene TRBV3-2) to TRBJ2-1, with 7 bases that match TRBD2. Per the germline V gene, CDR1 is LGHDT and CDR2 is YNNKEL (reference sequence). The CDR3 loop spans 13 amino acids. V shed 6 bases and J 12 bases; nucleotides not matched to a gene: 11. CDR3 loop: CASRVRGSMRQFF. The DNA of the CDR3 is TGTGCCAGCAGGGTTCGCGGGAGTATGAGGCAGTTCTTC.

The chain employs TRBV2 and TRBJ2-5; D not resolved. The CDR3 loop spans 15 amino acids. The ends were cut back, 3 bases at V and 2 bases at J, with 13 bases in the middle. Germline V lookup: CDR1 SNHLY, CDR2 FYNNEI. The CDR3 nucleotides are TGTGCCAGCAGTGACACCGGACCGGGTCAAGAGACCCAGTACTTC. The encoded protein is CASSDTGPGQETQYF. The full variable domain, rest sourced from reference TRBV2 and TRBJ2-5, is EPEVTQTPSHQVTQMGQEVILRCVPISNHLYFYWYRQILGQKVEFLVSFYNNEISEKSEIFDDQFSVERPDGSNFTLKIRSTKLEDSAMYFCASSDTGPGQETQYFGPGTRLLVL.

The chain recombines TRBV5-1 with TRBJ2-7; 9 nucleotides align to TRBD1. The J segment lost 4 bases and the V segment lost 2 bases, leaving 13 bases of the junction unmatched. Germline CDR1 and CDR2: SGHRS and YFSETQ. This CDR3 has 17 amino acids. This chain's CDR3 is CASSLSTRSGQGYEQYF. CDR3 bases: TGCGCCAGCAGCTTATCGACCCGTTCGGGACAGGGTTACGAGCAGTACTTC. Based on the CDR3 plus reference TRBV5-1 and TRBJ2-7, the full variable domain is KAGVTQTPRYLIKTRGQQVTLSCSPISGHRSVSWYQQTPGQGLQFLFEYFSETQRNKGNFPGRFSGRQFSNSRSEMNVSTLELGDSALYLCASSLSTRSGQGYEQYFGPGTRLTVT.

This chain joins TRBV4-3 and TRBJ2-1; D tentatively fits TRBD1 or TRBD2 (5 bases each). The length of the CDR3 is 15 residues. Germline V CDR1 and CDR2: LGHNA, YSLEER. Trimming left V 0 bases short and J 5 bases short, with 11 bases between. The CDR3 loop reads CASSQEGRGNNEQFF. CDR3 coding DNA: TGCGCCAGCAGCCAAGAAGGACGGGGCAACAATGAGCAGTTCTTC.

The rearrangement uses TRBV5-1 and TRBJ1-4, with 12 bases fitting TRBD1. J gave up 8 bases and V 4 bases, and 6 bases lay outside the gene matches. The CDR3 loop spans 15 amino acids. Germline CDR1 is SGHRS and CDR2 is YFSETQ. CDR3 protein: CASSHEGTGGEKLFF. The CDR3 nucleotides read TGCGCCAGCAGCCATGAAGGGACAGGGGGCGAAAAACTGTTTTTT.

This chain links TRBV25-1 with TRBJ1-1; perhaps TRBD1 as D (6 bases). V was shortened by 6 bases and J by 2 bases, with 10 bases between the two germline ends. CDR1 is MGHDK and CDR2 is SYGVNS in the germline V gene. The CDR3 sequence is 13 residues long. The CDR3 is CASSEDRNTEAFF. For the CDR3, the DNA is TGTGCCAGCAGCGAGGACAGAAACACTGAAGCTTTCTTT. Full variable domain (rest looked up from reference TRBV25-1 and TRBJ1-1): EADIYQTPRYLVIGTGKKITLECSQTMGHDKMYWYQQDPGMELHLIHYSYGVNSTEKGDLSSESTVSRIRTEHFPLTLESARPSHTSQYLCASSEDRNTEAFFGQGTRLTVV.

The chain links TRBV28 to TRBJ2-7; TRBD2 matches 13 bases. The CDR3 runs to 15 residues. V shed 5 bases, J shed 5 bases, and the junction held 6 bases outside the gene matches. Per germline, CDR1 MDHEN and CDR2 SYDVKM. Here the CDR3 reads CASSTWTSGRNEQYF. The DNA for the CDR3 is TGTGCCAGCAGTACTTGGACTAGCGGGAGAAACGAGCAGTACTTC.

The chain joins TRBV4-1 to TRBJ2-7; 15 nucleotides line up with TRBD2. The germline V gene has CDR1 MGHRA and CDR2 YSYEKL. The CDR3 is 17 amino acids. V shed 6 bases and J 2 bases; nucleotides not matched to a gene: 8. In DNA, the CDR3 is TGCGCCAGCAGAGGACTAGCGGGAGGGTTGGGGCCCTACGAGCAGTACTTC. Amino acids: CASRGLAGGLGPYEQYF.

The J gene is TRBJ2-1, the V gene TRBV12-3 or TRBV12-4; the D is unclear. V was shortened by 2 bases and J by 8 bases, with 4 bases between the two germline ends. The CDR3 spans 11 residues. The CDR3 bases are TGTGCCAGCAGTTTAATAGATGAGCAGTTCTTC. Amino acid sequence: CASSLIDEQFF.

The chain is built from TRBV9 and TRBJ2-1, with a tentative D call TRBD2 (6 bases). This CDR3 is built from 13 residues. V gave up 4 bases and J gave up 6 bases, with 11 bases separating them. Germline-derived CDR1 and CDR2 are SGDLS and YYNGEE. The CDR3 is CASSPGTFNEQFF. The CDR3 DNA is TGTGCCAGCAGCCCCGGGACTTTCAATGAGCAGTTCTTC.

The rearrangement uses TRBV19 and TRBJ2-2; tentative D call: TRBD1 (6 bases). Germline CDR1 is LNHDA and CDR2 is SQIVND (reference sequence). The CDR3 has 15 residues. The germline V and J ends were trimmed by 9 bases and 6 bases, with 20 bases remaining between them. For the CDR3, the DNA is TGTGCCAGCGACACCGGGTCAGGGGTGCCCGGGGAGCTGTTTTTT. Its protein is CASDTGSGVPGELFF.

In its sample, this clone was seen once. The chain has TRBV12-3 or TRBV12-4 and TRBJ1-1; no definite D call. The V and J ends lost 2 bases and 6 bases respectively, with 7 bases between them. This CDR3 is built from 12 residues. In nucleotides, the CDR3 is TGTGCCAGCAGTTTAAACACACCTGAAGCTTTCTTT. Its protein is CASSLNTPEAFF.

The genes are TRBV7-9 and TRBJ2-6; tentatively, D is TRBD1 (5 bases). The CDR3 consists of 16 residues. V lost 3 bases, J lost 2 bases, and 11 bases lay in between. The V gene's germline CDR1 is SEHNR and CDR2 FQNEAQ (reference sequence). CDR3 sequence reads: CASSLQGQTGANVLTF. The CDR3 coding sequence is TGTGCCAGCAGCTTGCAGGGCCAGACTGGGGCCAACGTCCTGACTTTC. Drawing the rest from reference TRBV7-9 and TRBJ2-6, the complete variable domain is DTGVSQNPRHKITKRGQNVTFRCDPISEHNRLYWYRQTLGQGPEFLTYFQNEAQLEKSRLLSDRFSAERPKGSFSTLEIQRTEQGDSAMYLCASSLQGQTGANVLTFGAGSRLTVL.

This clone is a singleton in its sample. For the CDR3, the DNA is TGTGCCAGCAGTTTAATTGGGACTACCGTTGGGGAGCAGTACTTC. As protein: CASSLIGTTVGEQYF. The V gene is TRBV27, the J gene TRBJ2-7; 7 bases are shared with TRBD2. Germline CDR1 and CDR2: MNHEY and SMNVEV (reference sequence). The CDR3 has 15 amino acids. After removal of 2 bases from V and 7 bases from J, the junction contained 11 bases not matched to a gene.